The entry below describes one TCR beta chain. Seattle patients were enrolled during active infection and followed longitudinally. The CDR3 totals 13 residues. Trimming removed 7 bases at V and 0 bases at J, with 9 bases between. This record belongs to a study of blood T cell repertoires in COVID-19. Overall study: From T cells, B-cell-depleted T cells, or PBMCs came the material, which was cDNA or gDNA.

Original analysis: For nucleated cells, counts were estimated from reference gene primer amplification. The assay was immunoSEQ multiplex PCR, and TCRdb's table has in-frame clones only and misses some. D and trimming were read from the DNA, whereas the V and J calls and clone size are those reported in that table. The sample records approximately 150,000 clones, roughly 80% being singletons. This clonotype was sampled from a woman at least 80 years old with COVID-19, enrolled during active disease. The chain employs TRBV12-3 or TRBV12-4 and TRBJ1-2; unclear D gene. The sequencing input was peripheral blood. CDR3 loop: CASTPASNYGYTF. DNA of the CDR3: TGTGCCAGCACGCCAGCGTCTAACTATGGCTACACCTTC.